The T cell receptor beta chain under discussion was sequenced for a study of control samples from healthy donors and cancer patients. This CDR3 spans 16 amino acids. Germline V gene sequence: CDR1 LNHDA, CDR2 SQIVND (reference sequence). The V end was cut by 3 bases, the J end by 4 bases, with 18 bases between. Data came from immunoSEQ multiplex PCR; TCRdb stores just in-frame clones and leaves some out. The sample lists more than 110,000 clones; about nine tenths were seen once. This sequence joins TRBV19 and TRBJ2-5, with D possibly being TRBD2 (5 bases). Material for sequencing was blood. This TCR derives from a young woman in good health. CDR3 sequence: CASSIEGQQKAETQYF. In DNA form, the CDR3 reads TGTGCCAGTAGTATTGAGGGCCAGCAAAAGGCAGAGACCCAGTACTTC.